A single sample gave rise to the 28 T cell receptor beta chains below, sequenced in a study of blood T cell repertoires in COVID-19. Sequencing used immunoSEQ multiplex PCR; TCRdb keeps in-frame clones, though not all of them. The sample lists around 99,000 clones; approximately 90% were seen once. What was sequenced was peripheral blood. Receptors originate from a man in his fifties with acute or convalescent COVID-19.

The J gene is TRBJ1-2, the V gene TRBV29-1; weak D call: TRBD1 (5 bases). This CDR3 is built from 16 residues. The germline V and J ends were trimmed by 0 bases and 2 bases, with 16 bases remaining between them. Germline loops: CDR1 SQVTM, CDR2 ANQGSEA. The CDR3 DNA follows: TGCAGCGTTGAAGAAATCTCCAGGGTCGGCAACTATGGCTACACCTTC. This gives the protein CSVEEISRVGNYGYTF.

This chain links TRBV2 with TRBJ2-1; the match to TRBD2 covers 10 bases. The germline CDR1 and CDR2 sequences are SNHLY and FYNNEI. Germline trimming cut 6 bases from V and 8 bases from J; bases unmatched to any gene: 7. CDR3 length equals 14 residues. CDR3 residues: CASRAGTSVHEQFF. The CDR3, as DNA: TGTGCCAGCAGAGCCGGGACTAGCGTCCATGAGCAGTTCTTC. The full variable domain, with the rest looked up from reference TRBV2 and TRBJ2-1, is EPEVTQTPSHQVTQMGQEVILRCVPISNHLYFYWYRQILGQKVEFLVSFYNNEISEKSEIFDDQFSVERPDGSNFTLKIRSTKLEDSAMYFCASRAGTSVHEQFFGPGTRLTVL.

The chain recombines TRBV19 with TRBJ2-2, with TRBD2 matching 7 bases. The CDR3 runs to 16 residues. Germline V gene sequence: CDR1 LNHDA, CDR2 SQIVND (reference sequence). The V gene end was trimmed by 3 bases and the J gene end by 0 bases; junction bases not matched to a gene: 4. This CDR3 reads CASSIRLAANTGELFF. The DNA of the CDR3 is TGTGCCAGTAGTATTCGCCTAGCGGCGAACACCGGGGAGCTGTTTTTT.

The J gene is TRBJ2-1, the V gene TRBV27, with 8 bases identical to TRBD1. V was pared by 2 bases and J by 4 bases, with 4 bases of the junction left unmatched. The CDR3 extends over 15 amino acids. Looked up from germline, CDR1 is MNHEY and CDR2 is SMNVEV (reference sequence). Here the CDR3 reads CASSLPRTGYNEQFF. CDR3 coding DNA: TGTGCCAGCAGTTTACCCCGGACAGGGTACAATGAGCAGTTCTTC.

CDR3 bases: TGTGCCAGTTCCGAGACTAGCGGGAGCGTTAAGCAGTACTTC. It specifies CASSETSGSVKQYF. The V and J genes are TRBV19 and TRBJ2-7; 12 bases are shared with TRBD2. Looked up from germline, CDR1 is LNHDA and CDR2 is SQIVND (reference sequence). CDR3 length: 14 residues. The junction had 10 bases not matched to a gene; V was cut back by 8 bases and J by 8 bases.

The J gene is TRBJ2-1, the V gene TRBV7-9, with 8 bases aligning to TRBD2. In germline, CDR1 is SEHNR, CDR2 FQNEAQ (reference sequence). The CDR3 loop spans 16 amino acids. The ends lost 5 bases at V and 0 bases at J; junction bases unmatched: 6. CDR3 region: CASSMLAGFSYNEQFF. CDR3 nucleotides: TGTGCCAGCAGCATGTTAGCGGGATTCTCCTACAATGAGCAGTTCTTC.

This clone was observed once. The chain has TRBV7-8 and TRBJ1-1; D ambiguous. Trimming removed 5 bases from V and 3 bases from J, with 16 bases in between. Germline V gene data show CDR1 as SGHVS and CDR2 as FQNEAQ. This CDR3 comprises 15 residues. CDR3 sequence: CASSLSPNADTEAFF. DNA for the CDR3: TGTGCCAGCAGCCTCTCCCCCAACGCGGACACTGAAGCTTTCTTT. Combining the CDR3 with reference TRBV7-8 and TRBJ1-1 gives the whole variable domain GAGVSQSPRYKVAKRGQDVALRCDPISGHVSLFWYQQALGQGPEFLTYFQNEAQLDKSGLPSDRFFAERPEGSVSTLKIQRTQQEDSAVYLCASSLSPNADTEAFFGQGTRLTVV.

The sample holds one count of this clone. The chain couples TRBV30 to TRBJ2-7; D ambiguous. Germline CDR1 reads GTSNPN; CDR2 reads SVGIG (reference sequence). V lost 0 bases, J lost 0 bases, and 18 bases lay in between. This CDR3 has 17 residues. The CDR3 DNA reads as TGTGCCTGGAGTGTATTATACGCCCCGGAGAGCTCCTACGAGCAGTACTTC. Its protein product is CAWSVLYAPESSYEQYF.

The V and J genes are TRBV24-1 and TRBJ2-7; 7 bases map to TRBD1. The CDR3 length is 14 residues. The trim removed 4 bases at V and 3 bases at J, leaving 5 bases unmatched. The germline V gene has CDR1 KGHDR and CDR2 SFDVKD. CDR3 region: CATSDKRQGYEQYF. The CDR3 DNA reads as TGTGCCACCAGTGACAAAAGACAGGGCTACGAGCAGTACTTC.

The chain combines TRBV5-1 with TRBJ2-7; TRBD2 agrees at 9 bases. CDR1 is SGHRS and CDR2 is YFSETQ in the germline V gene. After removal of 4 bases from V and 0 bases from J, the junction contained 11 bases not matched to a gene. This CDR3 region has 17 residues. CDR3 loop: CASSPLRGRGSSYEQYF. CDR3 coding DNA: TGCGCCAGCAGCCCGCTTCGCGGGAGGGGTAGCTCCTACGAGCAGTACTTC.

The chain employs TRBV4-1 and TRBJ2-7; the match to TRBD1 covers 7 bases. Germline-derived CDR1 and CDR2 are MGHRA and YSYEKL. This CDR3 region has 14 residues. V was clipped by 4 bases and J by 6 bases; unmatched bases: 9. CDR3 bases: TGCGCCAGCAGCCCCAGACAGGGAGTAGGCGAGCAGTACTTC. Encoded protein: CASSPRQGVGEQYF.

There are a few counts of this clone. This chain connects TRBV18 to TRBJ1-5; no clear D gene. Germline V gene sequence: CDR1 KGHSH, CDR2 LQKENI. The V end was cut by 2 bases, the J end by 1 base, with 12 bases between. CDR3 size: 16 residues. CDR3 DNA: TGTGCCAGCTCACCAAGTGGGTTGAGGAGCAATCAGCCCCAGCATTTT. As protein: CASSPSGLRSNQPQHF.

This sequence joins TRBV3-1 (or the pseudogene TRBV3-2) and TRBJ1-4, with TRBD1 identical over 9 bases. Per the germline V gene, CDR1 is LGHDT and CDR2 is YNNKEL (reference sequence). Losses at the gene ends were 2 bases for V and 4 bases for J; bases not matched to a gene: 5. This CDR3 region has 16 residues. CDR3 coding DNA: TGTGCCAGCAGCCAAAGACCGACAGGGGGTAATGAAAAACTGTTTTTT. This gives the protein CASSQRPTGGNEKLFF.

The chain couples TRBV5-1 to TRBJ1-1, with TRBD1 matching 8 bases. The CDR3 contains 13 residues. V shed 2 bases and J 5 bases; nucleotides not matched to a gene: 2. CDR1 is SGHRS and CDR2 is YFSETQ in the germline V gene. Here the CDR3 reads CASSLQGGTEAFF. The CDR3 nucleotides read TGCGCCAGCAGCTTACAGGGGGGGACTGAAGCTTTCTTT.

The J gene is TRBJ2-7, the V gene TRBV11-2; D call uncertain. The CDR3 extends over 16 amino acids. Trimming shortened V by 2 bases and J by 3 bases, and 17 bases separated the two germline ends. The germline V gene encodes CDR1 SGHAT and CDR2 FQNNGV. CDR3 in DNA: TGTGCCAGCAGCTTACTTTTGGGCAAGCAGGTCTACGAGCAGTACTTC. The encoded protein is CASSLLLGKQVYEQYF.

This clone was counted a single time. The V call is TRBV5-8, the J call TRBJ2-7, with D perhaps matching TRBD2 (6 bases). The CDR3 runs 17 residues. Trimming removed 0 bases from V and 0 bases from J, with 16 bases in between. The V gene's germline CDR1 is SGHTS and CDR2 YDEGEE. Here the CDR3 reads CASSLVLGSLASYEQYF. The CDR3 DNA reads TGTGCCAGCAGCTTGGTATTGGGATCACTAGCCTCCTACGAGCAGTACTTC.

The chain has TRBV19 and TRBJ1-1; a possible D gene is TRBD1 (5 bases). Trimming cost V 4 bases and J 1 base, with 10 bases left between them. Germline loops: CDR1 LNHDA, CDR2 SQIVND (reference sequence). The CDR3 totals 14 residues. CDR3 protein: CASSKGKANTEAFF. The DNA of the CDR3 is TGTGCCAGTAGTAAGGGGAAGGCGAACACTGAAGCTTTCTTT.

The CDR3 loop reads CASSLYTGGSYGYTF. CDR3 DNA sequence: TGTGCCAGCAGCTTATATACAGGGGGTTCCTATGGCTACACCTTC. The rearrangement uses TRBV5-6 and TRBJ1-2, with 8 bases fitting TRBD1. The CDR3 is made up of 15 amino acids. Germline CDR1 reads SGHDT; CDR2 reads YYEEEE. With 2 bases clipped from V and 4 bases from J, the junction kept 7 bases outside the gene matches.

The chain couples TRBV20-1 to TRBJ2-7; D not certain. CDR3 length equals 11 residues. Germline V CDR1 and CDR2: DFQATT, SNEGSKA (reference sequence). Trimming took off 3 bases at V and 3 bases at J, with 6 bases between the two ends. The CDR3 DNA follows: TGCAGTGCTAGGACTCTCTACGAGCAGTACTTC. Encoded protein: CSARTLYEQYF.

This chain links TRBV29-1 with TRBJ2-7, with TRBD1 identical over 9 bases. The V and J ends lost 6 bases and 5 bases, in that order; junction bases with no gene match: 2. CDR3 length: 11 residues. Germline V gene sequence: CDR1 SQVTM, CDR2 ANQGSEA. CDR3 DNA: TGCAGCGTGGGACAGGGTAACGAGCAGTACTTC. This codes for CSVGQGNEQYF.

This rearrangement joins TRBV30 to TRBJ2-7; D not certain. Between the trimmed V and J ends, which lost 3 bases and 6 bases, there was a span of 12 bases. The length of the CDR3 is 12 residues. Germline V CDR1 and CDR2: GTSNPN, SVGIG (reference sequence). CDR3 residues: CAWSQSLAEQYF. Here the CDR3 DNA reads TGTGCCTGGAGCCAATCCCTGGCCGAGCAGTACTTC.

The CDR3 protein is CSVPPDTPYGYTF. CDR3 DNA sequence: TGCAGCGTTCCCCCCGACACTCCCTATGGCTACACCTTC. The chain employs TRBV29-1 and TRBJ1-2; no clear D gene. V lost 5 bases and J lost 4, with 14 bases in between. CDR1 and CDR2 (germline): SQVTM, ANQGSEA. This CDR3 is 13 amino acids long.

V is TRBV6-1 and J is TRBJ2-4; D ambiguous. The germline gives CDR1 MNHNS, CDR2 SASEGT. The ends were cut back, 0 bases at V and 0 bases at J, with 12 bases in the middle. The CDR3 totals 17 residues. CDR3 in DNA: TGTGCCAGCAGTGAAGCGTCGAGGTATTTAGCCAAAAACATTCAGTACTTC. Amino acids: CASSEASRYLAKNIQYF.

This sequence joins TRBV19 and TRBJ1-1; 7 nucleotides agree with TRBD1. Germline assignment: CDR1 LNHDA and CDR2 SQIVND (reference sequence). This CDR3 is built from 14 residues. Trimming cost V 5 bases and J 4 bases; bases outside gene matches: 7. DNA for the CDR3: TGTGCCAGTAGTCTCCCGACAGGGTTCACTGAAGCTTTCTTT. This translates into CASSLPTGFTEAFF.

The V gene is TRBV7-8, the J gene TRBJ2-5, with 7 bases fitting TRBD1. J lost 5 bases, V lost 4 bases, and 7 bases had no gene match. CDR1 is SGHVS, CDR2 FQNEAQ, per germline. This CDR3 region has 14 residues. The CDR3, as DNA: TGTGCCAGCAGCTCCGGACAGGACGGGGAGACCCAGTACTTC. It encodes CASSSGQDGETQYF.

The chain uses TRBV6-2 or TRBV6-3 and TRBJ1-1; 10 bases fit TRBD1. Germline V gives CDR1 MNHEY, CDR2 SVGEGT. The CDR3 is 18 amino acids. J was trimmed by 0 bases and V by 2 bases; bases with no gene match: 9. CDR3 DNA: TGTGCCAGCAGTTACCCGGGACAGGGGCGCAGACTGAACACTGAAGCTTTCTTT. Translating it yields CASSYPGQGRRLNTEAFF.

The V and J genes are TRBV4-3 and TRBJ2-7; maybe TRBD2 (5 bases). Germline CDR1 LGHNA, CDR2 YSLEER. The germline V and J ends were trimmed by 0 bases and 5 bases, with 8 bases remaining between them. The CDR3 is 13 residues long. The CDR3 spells CASSQDSRDEQYF. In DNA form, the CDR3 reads TGCGCCAGCAGCCAAGATTCGAGGGACGAGCAGTACTTC.

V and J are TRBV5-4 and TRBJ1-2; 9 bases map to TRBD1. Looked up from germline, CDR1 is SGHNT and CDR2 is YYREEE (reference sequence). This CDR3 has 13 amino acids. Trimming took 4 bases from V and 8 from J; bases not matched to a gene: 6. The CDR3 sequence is CASSPWTGDGYTF. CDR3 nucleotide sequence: TGTGCCAGCAGCCCCTGGACAGGGGACGGCTACACCTTC.